Shown below are 21 T cell receptor beta chains from a single sample sequenced in a study of blood T cell repertoires in COVID-19. Produced via immunoSEQ multiplex PCR; TCRdb's table is partial and in-frame only. This table has approximately 500,000 clones, 85% to 90% appearing once. Source material: PBMCs or T cells enriched from blood (not recorded which). All receptors come from a woman aged 40 to 55 who had recovered from COVID-19.

This clone was seen just once. The chain uses TRBV6-5 and TRBJ1-5; 8 bases fit TRBD1. The CDR3 covers 15 residues. Trimming at V came to 6 bases and at J to 5 bases, leaving 9 bases not matched to a gene. Germline V gene lookup returns CDR1 MNHEY and CDR2 SVGAGI. CDR3 protein: CASRTGQGAHQPQHF. The DNA for the CDR3 is TGTGCCAGCAGGACCGGACAGGGAGCACATCAGCCCCAGCATTTT.

This chain links TRBV5-6 with TRBJ2-1; 7 bases are shared with TRBD2. This CDR3 is 15 amino acids long. The germline V gene has CDR1 SGHDT and CDR2 YYEEEE. V dropped 4 bases and J dropped 3; count of bases not matched to a gene: 7. The CDR3 sequence: CASSRRLAIYNEQFF. In DNA, the CDR3 is TGTGCCAGCAGCCGCCGACTAGCAATCTACAATGAGCAGTTCTTC.

The chain is built from TRBV14 and TRBJ2-1; 11 nucleotides align to TRBD2. V trimming: 6 bases; J trimming: 7 bases; junction bases outside the gene matches: 20. There are 19 residues in the CDR3. The V gene's germline CDR1 is SGHDN and CDR2 FVKESK. The CDR3 DNA reads as TGTGCCAGCAGACCATCGGGACTAGCGGTTCCCACGAGGGAGAATGAGCAGTTCTTC. It specifies CASRPSGLAVPTRENEQFF.

V usage is TRBV7-9 and J usage is TRBJ2-7; 8 nucleotides line up with TRBD2. CDR1 and CDR2 from the germline V gene are SEHNR and FQNEAQ (reference sequence). The J segment lost 0 bases and the V segment lost 8 bases, leaving 6 bases of the junction unmatched. CDR3 length: 14 residues. The CDR3 sequence is CASAETSASYEQYF. CDR3 DNA: TGTGCCAGCGCGGAGACTAGCGCCTCCTACGAGCAGTACTTC.

The rearrangement joins TRBV19 to TRBJ2-1; no definite D call. This CDR3 is built from 12 residues. With 5 bases removed from V and 7 bases from J, the gap between germline ends came to 9 bases. Germline CDR1 LNHDA, CDR2 SQIVND (reference sequence). The CDR3 loop is CASSLRVNEQFF. The CDR3 nucleotides are TGTGCCAGTAGTCTCCGGGTAAATGAGCAGTTCTTC. The entire variable domain, with the rest obtained from reference TRBV19 and TRBJ2-1, is as follows: DGGITQSPKYLFRKEGQNVTLSCEQNLNHDAMYWYRQDPGQGLRLIYYSQIVNDFQKGDIAEGYSVSREKKESFPLTVTSAQKNPTAFYLCASSLRVNEQFFGPGTRLTVL.

This chain links TRBV19 with TRBJ2-1, with 9 bases lining up with TRBD1. V trimming: 2 bases; J trimming: 10 bases; junction bases outside the gene matches: 6. Germline values: CDR1 LNHDA, CDR2 SQIVND (reference sequence). The CDR3 sequence is 14 residues long. The CDR3 DNA is TGTGCCAGTAGTATAAGGGGACAGGGATGGGAGCAGTTCTTC. This encodes CASSIRGQGWEQFF.

This rearrangement joins TRBV3-1 (or the pseudogene TRBV3-2) to TRBJ2-5; D possibly corresponds to TRBD1 (7 bases). Trimming left V 4 bases short and J 0 bases short, with 9 bases between. Germline V lookup: CDR1 LGHDT, CDR2 YNNKEL (reference sequence). The length of the CDR3 is 14 residues. The CDR3 DNA reads as TGTGCCAGCAGCCCAGGGGGGTACCAAGAGACCCAGTACTTC. Translating it yields CASSPGGYQETQYF.

The chain couples TRBV9 to TRBJ1-4; 7 positions match TRBD1. The V gene end was trimmed by 3 bases and the J gene end by 6 bases; junction bases not matched to a gene: 11. Germline V gene lookup returns CDR1 SGDLS and CDR2 YYNGEE. CDR3 length: 16 amino acids. CDR3 protein: CASSESGQVLDEKLFF. The CDR3 nucleotides are TGTGCCAGCAGCGAAAGTGGACAGGTCCTGGATGAAAAACTGTTTTTT.

V is TRBV24-1 and J is TRBJ2-3; TRBD2 matches 8 bases. The V gene's germline CDR1 is KGHDR and CDR2 SFDVKD. CDR3 size: 13 residues. V dropped 9 bases and J dropped 3; count of bases not matched to a gene: 4. CDR3 in DNA: TGTGCCACCTCGTCGGGGGGGACAGATACGCAGTATTTT. Amino acids: CATSSGGTDTQYF.

The rearrangement uses TRBV19 and TRBJ2-7; 8 bases line up with TRBD1. The V gene end was trimmed by 1 base and the J gene end by 6 bases; junction bases not matched to a gene: 2. The CDR3 covers 13 residues. CDR1 is LNHDA and CDR2 is SQIVND in the germline V gene (reference sequence). The CDR3 region is CASSIGQGSEQYF. DNA of the CDR3: TGTGCCAGTAGTATAGGACAGGGGAGCGAGCAGTACTTC.

The genes are TRBV24-1 and TRBJ2-3; 13 nucleotides align to TRBD2. Germline values: CDR1 KGHDR, CDR2 SFDVKD. The CDR3 spans 19 residues. V lost 4 bases and J lost 2; bases outside the gene matches: 11. This chain's CDR3 is CATSDRTGGLAGTTDTQYF. The CDR3, as DNA: TGTGCCACCAGTGACCGGACAGGGGGACTAGCGGGGACCACAGATACGCAGTATTTT.

This clone was recorded a few times. The CDR3 protein is CASRRTSGKETQYF. DNA of the CDR3: TGTGCCAGCAGAAGGACTAGCGGGAAGGAGACCCAGTACTTC. The chain recombines TRBV6-5 with TRBJ2-5; 12 nucleotides line up with TRBD2. The length of the CDR3 is 14 residues. Germline CDR1 is MNHEY and CDR2 is SVGAGI. V was clipped by 6 bases and J by 5 bases; unmatched bases: 4.

The count of this clone is one. The gene calls are TRBV27 and TRBJ1-2; D is perhaps TRBD1 (5 bases). The V and J ends lost 6 bases and 2 bases respectively, with 13 bases between them. Germline CDR1 reads MNHEY; CDR2 reads SMNVEV (reference sequence). The CDR3 consists of 14 residues. CDR3 protein: CASRGLGQNYGYTF. As DNA, the CDR3 is TGTGCCAGCAGGGGGCTAGGCCAGAACTATGGCTACACCTTC.

The table lists this clone with a count of one. The chain carries TRBV5-1 and TRBJ1-6; possible D gene TRBD1, 5 bases. The CDR3 spans 16 residues. V lost 1 base and J 5 bases, leaving 13 bases between the germline ends. Germline values: CDR1 SGHRS, CDR2 YFSETQ. The CDR3 loop is CASSLWGPGNNSPLHF. CDR3 DNA: TGCGCCAGCAGCTTGTGGGGCCCCGGTAATAATTCACCCCTCCACTTT.

The genes are TRBV7-9 and TRBJ2-3; tentatively, D is TRBD1 (6 bases). The germline gives CDR1 SEHNR, CDR2 FQNEAQ (reference sequence). V lost 3 bases and J 2 bases, leaving 12 bases between the germline ends. The CDR3 sequence is 15 residues long. The CDR3 sequence: CASSLRTEPTDTQYF. DNA of the CDR3: TGTGCCAGCAGCTTGCGGACAGAGCCCACAGATACGCAGTATTTT. The full variable domain, with the rest looked up from reference TRBV7-9 and TRBJ2-3, is DTGVSQNPRHKITKRGQNVTFRCDPISEHNRLYWYRQTLGQGPEFLTYFQNEAQLEKSRLLSDRFSAERPKGSFSTLEIQRTEQGDSAMYLCASSLRTEPTDTQYFGPGTRLTVL.

This clone was picked up one time. V usage is TRBV10-3 and J usage is TRBJ2-1, with 11 bases identical to TRBD2. The CDR3 runs 16 residues. The V and J ends lost 6 bases and 2 bases, in that order; junction bases with no gene match: 6. CDR1 is ENHRY and CDR2 is SYGVKD in the germline V gene. The CDR3: CAISPGTSGPYNEQFF. As DNA, the CDR3 is TGTGCCATCAGCCCTGGGACTAGCGGCCCCTACAATGAGCAGTTCTTC.

The chain joins TRBV19 to TRBJ1-1; D is unclear. Trimming pared 7 bases from V and 1 base from J, leaving 13 bases between. CDR1 is LNHDA, CDR2 SQIVND, per germline (reference sequence). The CDR3 is 14 amino acids. CDR3 DNA sequence: TGTGCCAGTATGCGGGGATTGGAGAACACTGAAGCTTTCTTT. It specifies CASMRGLENTEAFF.

This chain uses TRBV7-9 with TRBJ1-2, with D uncertain. CDR3 length: 14 amino acids. In germline, CDR1 is SEHNR, CDR2 FQNEAQ (reference sequence). Trimming cost V 2 bases and J 3 bases, with 10 bases left between them. In nucleotides, the CDR3 is TGTGCCAGCAGCTTAAGCGCAACCCACTATGGCTACACCTTC. This sequence encodes CASSLSATHYGYTF.

The rearrangement uses TRBV28 and TRBJ2-3; a weak D match, TRBD2 (7 bases). This CDR3 comprises 14 residues. With 8 bases removed from V and 6 bases from J, the gap between germline ends came to 18 bases. Germline-derived CDR1 and CDR2 are MDHEN and SYDVKM. In DNA form, the CDR3 reads TGTGCCAGCGGAAGGTGGGGGGGGCGGGATACGCAGTATTTT. This codes for CASGRWGGRDTQYF.

This chain uses TRBV7-9 with TRBJ2-5, with 11 bases lining up with TRBD2. This CDR3 has 16 amino acids. J gave up 4 bases and V 5 bases, and 9 bases lay outside the gene matches. CDR1 is SEHNR and CDR2 is FQNEAQ in the germline V gene (reference sequence). CDR3 sequence: CASSASGRHPRETQYF. The CDR3 nucleotides read TGTGCCAGCAGCGCTAGCGGGAGGCACCCAAGAGAGACCCAGTACTTC.

The rearrangement uses TRBV19 and TRBJ1-2; the D gene is possibly TRBD1 (6 bases). The CDR3 extends over 12 amino acids. Trimming cost V 4 bases and J 3 bases, with 6 bases left between them. CDR1 is LNHDA, CDR2 SQIVND, per germline (reference sequence). CDR3: CASSKGDYGYTF. The CDR3 DNA follows: TGTGCCAGTAGTAAGGGGGACTATGGCTACACCTTC. Full variable domain (remainder filled in from reference TRBV19 and TRBJ1-2): DGGITQSPKYLFRKEGQNVTLSCEQNLNHDAMYWYRQDPGQGLRLIYYSQIVNDFQKGDIAEGYSVSREKKESFPLTVTSAQKNPTAFYLCASSKGDYGYTFGSGTRLTVV.